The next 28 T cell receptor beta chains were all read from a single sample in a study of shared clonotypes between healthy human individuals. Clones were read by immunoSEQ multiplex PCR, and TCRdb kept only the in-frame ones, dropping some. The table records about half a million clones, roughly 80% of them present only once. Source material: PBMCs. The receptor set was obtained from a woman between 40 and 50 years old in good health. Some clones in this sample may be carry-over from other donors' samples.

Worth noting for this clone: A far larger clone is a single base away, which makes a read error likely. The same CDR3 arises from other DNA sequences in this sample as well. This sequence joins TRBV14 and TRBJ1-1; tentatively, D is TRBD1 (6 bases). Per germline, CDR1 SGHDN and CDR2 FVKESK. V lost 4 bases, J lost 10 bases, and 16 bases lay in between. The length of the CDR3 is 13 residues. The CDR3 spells CASSLWTARRAFF. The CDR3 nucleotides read TGTGCCAGCAGCCTCTGGACAGCTAGGCGAGCTTTCTTT.

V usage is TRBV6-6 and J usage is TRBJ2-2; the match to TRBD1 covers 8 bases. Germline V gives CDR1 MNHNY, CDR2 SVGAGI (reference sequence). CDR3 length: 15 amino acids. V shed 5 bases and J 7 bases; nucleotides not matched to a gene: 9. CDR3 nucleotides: TGTGCCAGCAGTGGGATGACAGGGGACGTCGGGGAGCTGTTTTTT. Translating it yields CASSGMTGDVGELFF.

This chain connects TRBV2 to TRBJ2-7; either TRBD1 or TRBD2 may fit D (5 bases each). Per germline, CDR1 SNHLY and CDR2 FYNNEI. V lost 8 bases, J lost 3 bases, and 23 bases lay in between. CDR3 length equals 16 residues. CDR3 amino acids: CASLIVGESILYEQYF. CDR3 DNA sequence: TGTGCCAGCTTGATTGTAGGGGAGTCAATTCTCTACGAGCAGTACTTC.

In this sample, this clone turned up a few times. CDR3 DNA sequence: TGTGCCAGCTCACCATCTACTAGCGGGGTGACCGGGGAGCTGTTTTTT. Amino acid sequence: CASSPSTSGVTGELFF. This chain uses TRBV18 with TRBJ2-2; TRBD2 agrees at 10 bases. The junction had 5 bases not matched to a gene; V was cut back by 2 bases and J by 5 bases. Germline V lookup: CDR1 KGHSH, CDR2 LQKENI. CDR3 size: 16 residues.

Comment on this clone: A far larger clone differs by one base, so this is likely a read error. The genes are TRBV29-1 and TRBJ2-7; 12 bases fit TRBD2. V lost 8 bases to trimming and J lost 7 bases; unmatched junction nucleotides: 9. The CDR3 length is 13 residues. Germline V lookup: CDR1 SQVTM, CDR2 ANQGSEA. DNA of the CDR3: TGCAGCAGGCGACTAGCGGGAGCCGGGGAGCAGTACTTC. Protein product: CSRRLAGAGEQYF.

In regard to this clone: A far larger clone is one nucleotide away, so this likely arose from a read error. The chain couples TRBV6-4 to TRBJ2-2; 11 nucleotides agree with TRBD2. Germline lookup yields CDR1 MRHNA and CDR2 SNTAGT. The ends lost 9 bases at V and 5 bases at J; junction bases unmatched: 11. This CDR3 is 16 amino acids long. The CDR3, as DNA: TGTGCCAGAGAGTATTTAGCGGGAGGGGGGACCGGGGAGCTGTTTTTT. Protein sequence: CAREYLAGGGTGELFF.

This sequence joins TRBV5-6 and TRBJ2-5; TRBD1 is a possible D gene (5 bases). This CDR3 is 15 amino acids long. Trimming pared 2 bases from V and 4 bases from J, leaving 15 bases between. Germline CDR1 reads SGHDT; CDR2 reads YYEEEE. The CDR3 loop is CASSFYPGFGETQYF. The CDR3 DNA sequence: TGTGCCAGCAGCTTTTACCCAGGGTTCGGAGAGACCCAGTACTTC.

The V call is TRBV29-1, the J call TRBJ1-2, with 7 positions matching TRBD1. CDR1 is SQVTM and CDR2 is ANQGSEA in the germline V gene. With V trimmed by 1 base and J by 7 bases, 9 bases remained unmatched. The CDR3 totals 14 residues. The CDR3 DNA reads TGCAGCGTTGAAGGAAAGGGGGCGAGAAGTGGCTACACCTTC. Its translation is CSVEGKGARSGYTF.

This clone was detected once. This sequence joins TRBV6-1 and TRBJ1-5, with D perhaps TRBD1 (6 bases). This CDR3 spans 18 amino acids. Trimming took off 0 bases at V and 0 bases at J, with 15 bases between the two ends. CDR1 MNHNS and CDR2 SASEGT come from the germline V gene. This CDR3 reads CASSEAILDSFSNQPQHF. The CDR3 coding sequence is TGTGCCAGCAGTGAAGCGATCCTGGACAGCTTTAGCAATCAGCCCCAGCATTTT.

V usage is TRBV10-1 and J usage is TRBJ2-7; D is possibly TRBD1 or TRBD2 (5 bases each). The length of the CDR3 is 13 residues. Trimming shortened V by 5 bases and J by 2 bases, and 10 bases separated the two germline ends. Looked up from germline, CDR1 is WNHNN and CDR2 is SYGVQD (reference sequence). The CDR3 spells CASSPGPTYEQYF. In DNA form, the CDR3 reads TGCGCCAGCAGTCCGGGACCTACCTACGAGCAGTACTTC.

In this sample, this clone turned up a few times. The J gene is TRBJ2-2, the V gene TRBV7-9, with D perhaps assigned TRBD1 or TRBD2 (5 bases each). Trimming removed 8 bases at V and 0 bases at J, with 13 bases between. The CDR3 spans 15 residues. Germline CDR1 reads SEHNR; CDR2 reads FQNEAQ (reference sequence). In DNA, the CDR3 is TGTGCCAGCCCTTCCGGGACGGCGAACACCGGGGAGCTGTTTTTT. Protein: CASPSGTANTGELFF.

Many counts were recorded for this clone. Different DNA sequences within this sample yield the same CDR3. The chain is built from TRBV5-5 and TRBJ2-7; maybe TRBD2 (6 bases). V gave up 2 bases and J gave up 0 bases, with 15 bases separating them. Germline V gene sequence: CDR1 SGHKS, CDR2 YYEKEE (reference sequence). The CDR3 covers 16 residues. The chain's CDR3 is CASSFAMGGASYEQYF. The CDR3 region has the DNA TGTGCCAGCAGCTTTGCGATGGGCGGGGCCTCCTACGAGCAGTACTTC.

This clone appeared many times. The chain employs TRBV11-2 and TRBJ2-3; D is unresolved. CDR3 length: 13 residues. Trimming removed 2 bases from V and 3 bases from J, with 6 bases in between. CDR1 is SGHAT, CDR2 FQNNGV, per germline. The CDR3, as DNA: TGTGCCAGCAGCTTAATCAGAACAGATACGCAGTATTTT. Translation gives CASSLIRTDTQYF.

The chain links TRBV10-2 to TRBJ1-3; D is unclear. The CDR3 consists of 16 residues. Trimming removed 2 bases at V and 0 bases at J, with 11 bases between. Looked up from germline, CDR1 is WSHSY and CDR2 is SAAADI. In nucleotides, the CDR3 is TGCGCCAGCAGTGAGGCGGACCCTAGCTCTGGAAACACCATATATTTT. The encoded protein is CASSEADPSSGNTIYF.

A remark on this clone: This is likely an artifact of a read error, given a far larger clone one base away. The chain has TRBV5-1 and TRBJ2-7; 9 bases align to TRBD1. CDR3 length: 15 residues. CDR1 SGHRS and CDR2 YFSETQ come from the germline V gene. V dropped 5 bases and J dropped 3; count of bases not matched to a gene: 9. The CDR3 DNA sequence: TGCGCCAGCAGGTACGGGACAGGGACGCTCTACGAGCAGTACTTC. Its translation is CASRYGTGTLYEQYF. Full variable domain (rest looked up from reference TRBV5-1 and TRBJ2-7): KAGVTQTPRYLIKTRGQQVTLSCSPISGHRSVSWYQQTPGQGLQFLFEYFSETQRNKGNFPGRFSGRQFSNSRSEMNVSTLELGDSALYLCASRYGTGTLYEQYFGPGTRLTVT.

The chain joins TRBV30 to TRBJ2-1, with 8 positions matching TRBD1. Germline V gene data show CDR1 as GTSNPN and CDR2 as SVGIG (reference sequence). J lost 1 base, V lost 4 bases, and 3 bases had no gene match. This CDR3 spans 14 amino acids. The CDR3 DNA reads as TGTGCCTGGACAGGGGGCTTTTCCTACAATGAGCAGTTCTTC. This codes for CAWTGGFSYNEQFF.

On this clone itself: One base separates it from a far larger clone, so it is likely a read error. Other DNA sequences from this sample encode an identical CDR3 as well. This chain's CDR3 is CSASRGEGYTF. CDR3 DNA sequence: TGCAGTGCTAGCAGGGGGGAAGGCTACACCTTC. V usage is TRBV20-1 and J usage is TRBJ1-2, with 7 bases aligning to TRBD1. The junction had 3 bases not matched to a gene; V was cut back by 3 bases and J by 8 bases. This CDR3 spans 11 amino acids. Germline V gene data show CDR1 as DFQATT and CDR2 as SNEGSKA (reference sequence).

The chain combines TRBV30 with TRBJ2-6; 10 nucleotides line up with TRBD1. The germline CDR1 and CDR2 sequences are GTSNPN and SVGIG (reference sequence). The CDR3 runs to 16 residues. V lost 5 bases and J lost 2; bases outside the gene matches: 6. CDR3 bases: TGTGCCTGGGACCGGGACAGGGGTACTGGGGCCAACGTCCTGACTTTC. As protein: CAWDRDRGTGANVLTF.

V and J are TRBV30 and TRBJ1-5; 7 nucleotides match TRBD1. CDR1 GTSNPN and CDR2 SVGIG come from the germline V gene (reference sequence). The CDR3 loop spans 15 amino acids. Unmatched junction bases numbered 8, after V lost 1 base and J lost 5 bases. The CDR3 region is CAWSGTGARDQPQHF. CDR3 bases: TGTGCCTGGAGTGGAACAGGGGCGCGAGATCAGCCCCAGCATTTT. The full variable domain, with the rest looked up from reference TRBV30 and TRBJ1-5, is SQTIHQWPATLVQPVGSPLSLECTVEGTSNPNLYWYRQAAGRGLQLLFYSVGIGQISSEVPQNLSASRPQDRQFILSSKKLLLSDSGFYLCAWSGTGARDQPQHFGDGTRLSIL.

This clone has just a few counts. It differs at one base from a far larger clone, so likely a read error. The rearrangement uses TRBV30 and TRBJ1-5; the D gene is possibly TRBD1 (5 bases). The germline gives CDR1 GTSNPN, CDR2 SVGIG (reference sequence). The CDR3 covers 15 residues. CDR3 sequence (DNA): TGTGCCTGGAGTACGGGGCAGCTAGACAATCAGCACCAGCATTTT. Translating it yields CAWSTGQLDNQHQHF.

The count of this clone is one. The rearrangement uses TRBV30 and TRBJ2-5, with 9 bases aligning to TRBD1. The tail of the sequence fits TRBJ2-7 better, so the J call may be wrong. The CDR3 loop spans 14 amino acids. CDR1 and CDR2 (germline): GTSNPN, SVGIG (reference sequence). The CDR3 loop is CAWSNAGQGYEQYF. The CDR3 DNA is TGTGCCTGGAGTAACGCGGGACAGGGCTACGAGCAGTACTTC.

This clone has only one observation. The chain's CDR3 is CASSYVGAFGNEKLFF. The CDR3 DNA follows: TGTGCCAGCAGTTACGTTGGGGCTTTTGGGAATGAAAAACTGTTTTTT. The chain joins TRBV6-5 to TRBJ1-4; TRBD1 is a possible D gene (5 bases). V shed 2 bases and J shed 5 bases, with 15 bases lying between them. Germline loops: CDR1 MNHEY, CDR2 SVGAGI. CDR3 length: 16 residues.

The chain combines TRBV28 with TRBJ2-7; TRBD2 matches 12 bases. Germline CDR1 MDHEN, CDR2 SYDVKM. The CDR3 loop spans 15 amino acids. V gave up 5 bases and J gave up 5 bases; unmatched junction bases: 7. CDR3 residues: CASSAPGLAGHEQYF. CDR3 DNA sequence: TGTGCCAGCAGTGCCCCGGGACTAGCGGGTCACGAGCAGTACTTC.

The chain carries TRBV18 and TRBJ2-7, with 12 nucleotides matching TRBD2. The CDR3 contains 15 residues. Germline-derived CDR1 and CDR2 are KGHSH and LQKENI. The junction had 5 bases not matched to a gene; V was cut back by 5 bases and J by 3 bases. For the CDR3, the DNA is TGTGCCAGCTCAGAAGAGGGACTAGCGGGCTACGAGCAGTACTTC. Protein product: CASSEEGLAGYEQYF.

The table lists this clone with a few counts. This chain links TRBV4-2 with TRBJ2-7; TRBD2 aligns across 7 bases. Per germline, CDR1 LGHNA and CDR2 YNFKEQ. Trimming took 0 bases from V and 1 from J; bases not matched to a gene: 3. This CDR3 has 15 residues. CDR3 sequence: CASSQDRDYSYEQYF. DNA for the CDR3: TGTGCCAGCAGCCAAGACCGGGACTATTCCTACGAGCAGTACTTC.

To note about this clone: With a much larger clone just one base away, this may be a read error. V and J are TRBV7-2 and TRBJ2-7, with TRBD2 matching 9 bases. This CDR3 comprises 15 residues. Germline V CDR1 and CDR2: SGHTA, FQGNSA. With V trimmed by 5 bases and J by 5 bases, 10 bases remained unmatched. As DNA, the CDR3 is TGTGCCAGCAGCGAACACCCGGGACTAGCACACGAGCAGTACTTC. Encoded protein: CASSEHPGLAHEQYF.

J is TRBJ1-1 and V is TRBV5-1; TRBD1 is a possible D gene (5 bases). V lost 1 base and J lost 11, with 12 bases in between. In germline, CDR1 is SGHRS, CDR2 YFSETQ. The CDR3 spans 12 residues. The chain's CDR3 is CASSLQGLEAFF. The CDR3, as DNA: TGCGCCAGCAGCTTGCAGGGACTAGAGGCTTTCTTT.

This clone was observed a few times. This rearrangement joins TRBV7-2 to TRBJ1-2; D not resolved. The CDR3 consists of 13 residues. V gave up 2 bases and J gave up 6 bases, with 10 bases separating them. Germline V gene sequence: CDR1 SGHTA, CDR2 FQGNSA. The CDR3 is CASSLTHSDGYTF. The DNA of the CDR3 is TGTGCCAGCAGCTTAACCCACTCCGATGGCTACACCTTC.